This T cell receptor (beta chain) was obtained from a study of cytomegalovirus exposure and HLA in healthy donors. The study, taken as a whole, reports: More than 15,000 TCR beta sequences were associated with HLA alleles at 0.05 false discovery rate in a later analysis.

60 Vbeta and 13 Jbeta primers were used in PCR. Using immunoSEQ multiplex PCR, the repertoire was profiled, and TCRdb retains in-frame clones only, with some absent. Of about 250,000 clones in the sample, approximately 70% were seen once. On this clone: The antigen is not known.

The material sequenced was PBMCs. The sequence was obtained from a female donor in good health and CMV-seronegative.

CDR3 coding DNA: TGCGCCAGCAGCCTTTTAGCTGGGGGGGGGTACGGCTACACCTTC. This translates into CASSLLAGGGYGYTF. The chain carries TRBV4-1 and TRBJ1-2, with D perhaps matching TRBD1 (5 bases). Germline V lookup: CDR1 MGHRA, CDR2 YSYEKL. The V end was cut by 4 bases, the J end by 8 bases, with 20 bases between. The CDR3 has 15 residues.